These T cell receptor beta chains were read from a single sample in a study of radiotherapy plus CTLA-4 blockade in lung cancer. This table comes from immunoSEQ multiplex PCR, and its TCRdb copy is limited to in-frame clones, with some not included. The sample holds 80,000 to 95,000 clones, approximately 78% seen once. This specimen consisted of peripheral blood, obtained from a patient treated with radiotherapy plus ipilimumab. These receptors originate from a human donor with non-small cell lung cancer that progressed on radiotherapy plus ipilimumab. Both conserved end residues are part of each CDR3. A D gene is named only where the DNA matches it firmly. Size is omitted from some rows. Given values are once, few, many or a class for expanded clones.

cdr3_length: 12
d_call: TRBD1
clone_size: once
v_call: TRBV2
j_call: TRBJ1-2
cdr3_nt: TGTGCCAGCGCAAGGGACAGCGGAGGCTACACCTTC
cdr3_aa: CASARDSGGYTF

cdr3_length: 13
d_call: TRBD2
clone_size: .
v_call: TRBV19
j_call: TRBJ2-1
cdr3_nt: TGTGCCAGTAGTGGTAGCGGGAGTAATGAGCAGTTCTTC
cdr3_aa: CASSGSGSNEQFF

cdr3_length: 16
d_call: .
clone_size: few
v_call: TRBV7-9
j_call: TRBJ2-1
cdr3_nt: TGTGCCAGCAGCCCCGTCTGGGGGCAGGGAGGTAATGAGCAGTTCTTC
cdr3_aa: CASSPVWGQGGNEQFF

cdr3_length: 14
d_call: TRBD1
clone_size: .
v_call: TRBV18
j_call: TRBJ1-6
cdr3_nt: TGTGCCAGCTCACCGAAAGGGGGCAATTCACCCCTCCACTTT
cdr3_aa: CASSPKGGNSPLHF

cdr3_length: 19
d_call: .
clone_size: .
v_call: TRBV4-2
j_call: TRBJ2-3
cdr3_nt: TGTGCCAGCAGCCAAGCCCCCTGGGGAGGGGACAGTGTGAGAGATACGCAGTATTTT
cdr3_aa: CASSQAPWGGDSVRDTQYF

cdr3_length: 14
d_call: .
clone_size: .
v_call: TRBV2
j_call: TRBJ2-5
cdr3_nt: TGTGCCAGCAGAATGGGCGGGCCCCAAGAGACCCAGTACTTC
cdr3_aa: CASRMGGPQETQYF

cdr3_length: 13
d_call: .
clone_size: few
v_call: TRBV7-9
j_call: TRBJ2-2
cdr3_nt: TGTGCCAGCAGCTTAATGAGTACCGGGGAGCTGTTTTTT
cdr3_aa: CASSLMSTGELFF

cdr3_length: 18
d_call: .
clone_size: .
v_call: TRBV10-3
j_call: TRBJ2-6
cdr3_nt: TGTGCCATCAGTGAGTCTCGGGGCCAGTCGTCTGGGGCCAACGTCCTGACTTTC
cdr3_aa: CAISESRGQSSGANVLTF

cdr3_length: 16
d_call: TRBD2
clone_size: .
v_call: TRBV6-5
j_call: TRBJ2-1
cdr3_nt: TGTGCCAGCAGTTACTCGATAGCGGGAGGGTACAATGAGCAGTTCTTC
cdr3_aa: CASSYSIAGGYNEQFF

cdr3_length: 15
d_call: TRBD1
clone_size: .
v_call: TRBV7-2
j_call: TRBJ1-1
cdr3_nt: TGTGCCAGCAGCCGCGACAGGGTCGCGAACACTGAAGCTTTCTTT
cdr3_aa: CASSRDRVANTEAFF

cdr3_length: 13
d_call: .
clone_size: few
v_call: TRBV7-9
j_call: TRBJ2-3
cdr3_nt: TGTGCCAGCAGTCCCAAAGGCCCAGATACGCAGTATTTT
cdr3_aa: CASSPKGPDTQYF

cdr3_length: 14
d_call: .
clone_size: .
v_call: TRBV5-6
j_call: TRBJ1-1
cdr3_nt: TGTGCCAGCAACAGGGAGATGATGAACACTGAAGCTTTCTTT
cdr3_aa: CASNREMMNTEAFF

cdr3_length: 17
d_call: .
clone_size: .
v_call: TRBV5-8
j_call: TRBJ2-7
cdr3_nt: TGTGCCAGCAGCTTGGCCGAGGGGGGCAGGCCGTCCTACGAGCAGTACTTC
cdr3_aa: CASSLAEGGRPSYEQYF

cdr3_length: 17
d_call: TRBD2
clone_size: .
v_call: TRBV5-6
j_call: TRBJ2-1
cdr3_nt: TGTGCCAGCAGCTCAGTAGGAACTAGCGGGAGATACAATGAGCAGTTCTTC
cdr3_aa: CASSSVGTSGRYNEQFF

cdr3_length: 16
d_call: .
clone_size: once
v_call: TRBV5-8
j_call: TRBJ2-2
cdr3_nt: TGTGCCAGCAGTCCGCCAGGCAGGGGGAACACCGGGGAGCTGTTTTTT
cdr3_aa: CASSPPGRGNTGELFF

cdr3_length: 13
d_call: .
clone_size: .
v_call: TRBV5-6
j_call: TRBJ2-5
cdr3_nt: TGTGCCAGCAGCGTCCAGGGGCCGGAGACCCAGTACTTC
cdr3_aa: CASSVQGPETQYF

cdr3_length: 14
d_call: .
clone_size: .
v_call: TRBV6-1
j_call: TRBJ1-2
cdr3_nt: TGTGCCAGCAGTGCCAGCGGAAATAACTATGGCTACACCTTC
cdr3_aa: CASSASGNNYGYTF

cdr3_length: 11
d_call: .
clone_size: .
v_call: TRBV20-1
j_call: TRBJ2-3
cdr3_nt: TGCAGTGCATCTAGCACAGATACGCAGTATTTT
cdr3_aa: CSASSTDTQYF

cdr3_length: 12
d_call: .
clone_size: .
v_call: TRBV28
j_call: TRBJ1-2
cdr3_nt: TGTGCCAGCAGCCCAGGGTTCTATGGCTACACCTTC
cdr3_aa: CASSPGFYGYTF

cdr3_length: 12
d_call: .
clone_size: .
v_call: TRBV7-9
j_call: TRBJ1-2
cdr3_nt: TGTGCCAGCAGCTTAGTGTGGGGGTTCTACACCTTC
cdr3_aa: CASSLVWGFYTF

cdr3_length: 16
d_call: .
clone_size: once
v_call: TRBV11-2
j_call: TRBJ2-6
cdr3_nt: TGTGCCAGCAGCTTACTCAGATTCTCTGGGGCCAACGTCCTGACTTTC
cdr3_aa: CASSLLRFSGANVLTF

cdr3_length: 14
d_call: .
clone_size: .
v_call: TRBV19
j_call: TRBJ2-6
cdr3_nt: TGTGCCAGTAGTACGGGGGCCGGGGCCAACGTCCTGACTTTC
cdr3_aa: CASSTGAGANVLTF

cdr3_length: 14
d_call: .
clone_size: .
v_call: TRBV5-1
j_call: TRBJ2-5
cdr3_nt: TGCGCCAGCAGTTCCCGTAGTGGGCAGGAGACCCAGTACTTC
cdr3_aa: CASSSRSGQETQYF

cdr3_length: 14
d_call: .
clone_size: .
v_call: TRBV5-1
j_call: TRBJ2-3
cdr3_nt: TGCGCCAGCAGCTCCAACGACGGGTTAGATACGCAGTATTTT
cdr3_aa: CASSSNDGLDTQYF

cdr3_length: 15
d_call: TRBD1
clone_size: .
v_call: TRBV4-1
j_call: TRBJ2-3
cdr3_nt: TGCGCCAGCAGCCTCGGGACAGGGTACACAGATACGCAGTATTTT
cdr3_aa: CASSLGTGYTDTQYF

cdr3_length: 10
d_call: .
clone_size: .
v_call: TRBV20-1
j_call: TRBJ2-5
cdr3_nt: TGCAGTGCTAGAGTTGAGACCCAGTACTTC
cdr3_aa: CSARVETQYF

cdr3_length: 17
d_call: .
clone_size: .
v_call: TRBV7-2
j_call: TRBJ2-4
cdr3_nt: TGTGCCAGCAGCTTAGTGGGGGGAGCCTTAGCCAAAAACATTCAGTACTTC
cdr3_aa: CASSLVGGALAKNIQYF

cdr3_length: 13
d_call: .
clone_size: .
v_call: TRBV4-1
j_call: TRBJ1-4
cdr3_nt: TGCGCCAGCAGCCCGTTAAGGCAGGAAAAACTGTTTTTT
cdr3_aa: CASSPLRQEKLFF

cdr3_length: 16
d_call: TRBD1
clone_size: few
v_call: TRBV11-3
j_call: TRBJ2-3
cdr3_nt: TGTGCCAGCAGCTCCCACAGGGGGCTGGACACAGATACGCAGTATTTT
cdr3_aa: CASSSHRGLDTDTQYF

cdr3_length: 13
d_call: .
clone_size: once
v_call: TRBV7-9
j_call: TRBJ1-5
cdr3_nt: TGTGCCAGCAGCAAGAATAGCAATCAGCCCCAGCATTTT
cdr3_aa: CASSKNSNQPQHF

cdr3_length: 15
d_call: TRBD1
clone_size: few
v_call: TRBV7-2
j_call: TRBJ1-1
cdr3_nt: TGTGCCAGCAGCTGGAGGGGACAGGGAAACACTGAAGCTTTCTTT
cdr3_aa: CASSWRGQGNTEAFF

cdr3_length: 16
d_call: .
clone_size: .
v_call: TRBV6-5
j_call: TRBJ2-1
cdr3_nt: TGTGCCAGCAGTTACTCAATCGGAAGCTCCTACAATGAGCAGTTCTTC
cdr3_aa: CASSYSIGSSYNEQFF

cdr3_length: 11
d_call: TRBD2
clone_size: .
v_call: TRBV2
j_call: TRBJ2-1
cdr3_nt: TGTGCCAGCAGTGGGGAGGGTGAGCAGTTCTTC
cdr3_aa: CASSGEGEQFF

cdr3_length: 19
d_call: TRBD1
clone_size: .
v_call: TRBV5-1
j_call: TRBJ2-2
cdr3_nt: TGCGCCAGCAGCTTGGTAGGACAGGGGGTTATCGCGAACACCGGGGAGCTGTTTTTT
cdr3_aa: CASSLVGQGVIANTGELFF

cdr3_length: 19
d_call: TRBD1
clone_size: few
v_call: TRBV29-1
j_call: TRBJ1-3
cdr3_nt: TGCAGCGTTACCTTACCAACAGGGACAGTGTACGCCTCTGGAAACACCATATATTTT
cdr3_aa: CSVTLPTGTVYASGNTIYF

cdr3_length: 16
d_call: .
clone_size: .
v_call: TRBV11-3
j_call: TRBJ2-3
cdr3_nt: TGTGCCAGCAGCTTAGAGAGGGACATAGCTAGGGATACGCAGTATTTT
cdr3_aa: CASSLERDIARDTQYF

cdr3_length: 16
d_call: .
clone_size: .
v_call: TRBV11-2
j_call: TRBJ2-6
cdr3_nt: TGTGCCAGCAGCTCACCGGACAGACCTGGGGCCAACGTCCTGACTTTC
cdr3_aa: CASSSPDRPGANVLTF

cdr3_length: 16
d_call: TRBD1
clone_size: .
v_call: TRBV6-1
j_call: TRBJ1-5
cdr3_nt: TGTGCCAGCAGTGAGTTCGGGACAGTAAACAATCAGCCCCAGCATTTT
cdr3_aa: CASSEFGTVNNQPQHF

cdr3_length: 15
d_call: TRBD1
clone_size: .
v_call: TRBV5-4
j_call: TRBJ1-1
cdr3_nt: TGTGCCAGCAGCTCCATCGGACAGGGAAGGACTGAAGCTTTCTTT
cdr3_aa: CASSSIGQGRTEAFF

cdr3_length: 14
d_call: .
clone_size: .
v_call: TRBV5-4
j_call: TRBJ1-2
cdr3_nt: TGTGCCAGCAGCTTCGGGGAGGGGTCGGATGGCTACACCTTC
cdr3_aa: CASSFGEGSDGYTF

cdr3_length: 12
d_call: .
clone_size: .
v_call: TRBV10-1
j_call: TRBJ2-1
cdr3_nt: TGCGCCAGCAGTCGAGGGCCCCGGGAGCAGTTCTTC
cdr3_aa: CASSRGPREQFF

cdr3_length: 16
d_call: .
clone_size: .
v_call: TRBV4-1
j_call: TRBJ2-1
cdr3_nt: TGCGCCAGCAGCCAAGATTCGGCCAGCGCCTACAATGAGCAGTTCTTC
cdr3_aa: CASSQDSASAYNEQFF

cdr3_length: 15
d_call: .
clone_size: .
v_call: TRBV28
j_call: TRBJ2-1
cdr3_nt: TGTGCCAGCAGTTTTGAGGCGGGAAGATACAATGAGCAGTTCTTC
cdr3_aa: CASSFEAGRYNEQFF

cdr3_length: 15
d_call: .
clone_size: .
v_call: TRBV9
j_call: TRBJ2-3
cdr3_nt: TGTGCCAGCAGCGTAGATATCGGCCTCACAGATACGCAGTATTTT
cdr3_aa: CASSVDIGLTDTQYF

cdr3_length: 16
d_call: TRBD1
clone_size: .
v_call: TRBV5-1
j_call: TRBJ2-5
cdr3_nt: TGCGCCAGCAGCCAAGGGACAGCACCAGAAAAAGAGACCCAGTACTTC
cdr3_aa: CASSQGTAPEKETQYF